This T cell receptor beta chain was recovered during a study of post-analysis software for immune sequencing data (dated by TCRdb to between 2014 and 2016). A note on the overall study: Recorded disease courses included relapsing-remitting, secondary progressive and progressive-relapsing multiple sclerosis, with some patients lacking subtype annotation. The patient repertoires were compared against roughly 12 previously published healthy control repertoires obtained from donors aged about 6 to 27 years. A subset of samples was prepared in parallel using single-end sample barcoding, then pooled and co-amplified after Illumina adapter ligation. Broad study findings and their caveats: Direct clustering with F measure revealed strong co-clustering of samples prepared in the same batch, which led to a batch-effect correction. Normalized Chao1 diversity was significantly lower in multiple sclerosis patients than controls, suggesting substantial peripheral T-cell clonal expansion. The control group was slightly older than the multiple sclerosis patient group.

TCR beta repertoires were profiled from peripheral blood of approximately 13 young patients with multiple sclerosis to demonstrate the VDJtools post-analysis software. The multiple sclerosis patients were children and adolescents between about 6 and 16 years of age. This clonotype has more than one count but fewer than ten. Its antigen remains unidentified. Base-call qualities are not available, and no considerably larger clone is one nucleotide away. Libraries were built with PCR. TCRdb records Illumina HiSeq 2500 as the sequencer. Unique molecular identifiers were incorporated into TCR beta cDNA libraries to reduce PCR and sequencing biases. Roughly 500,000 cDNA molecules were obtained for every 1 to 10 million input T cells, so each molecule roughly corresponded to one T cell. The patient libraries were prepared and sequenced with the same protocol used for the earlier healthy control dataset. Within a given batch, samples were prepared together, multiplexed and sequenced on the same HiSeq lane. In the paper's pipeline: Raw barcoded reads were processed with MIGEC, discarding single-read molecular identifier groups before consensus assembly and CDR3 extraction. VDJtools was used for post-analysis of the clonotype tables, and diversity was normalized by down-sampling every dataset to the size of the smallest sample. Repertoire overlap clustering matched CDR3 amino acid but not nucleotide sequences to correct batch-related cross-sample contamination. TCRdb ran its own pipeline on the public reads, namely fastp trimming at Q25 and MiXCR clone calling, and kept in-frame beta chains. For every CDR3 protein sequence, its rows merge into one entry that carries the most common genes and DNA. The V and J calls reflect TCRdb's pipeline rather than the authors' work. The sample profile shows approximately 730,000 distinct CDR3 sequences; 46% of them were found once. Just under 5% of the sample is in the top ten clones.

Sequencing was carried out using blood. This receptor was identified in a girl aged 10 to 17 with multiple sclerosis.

The CDR3 sequence is CASKWTSGSYEQYF. The DNA sequence reads TGTGCCAGCAAGTGGACTAGCGGGAGCTACGAGCAGTACTTC. Rearrangement joined TRBV2 to TRBJ2-7; 13 nucleotides in the junction match TRBD2. The germline V gene encodes CDR1 SNHLY and CDR2 FYNNEI. There are 14 amino acids in the CDR3, from cysteine to phenylalanine inclusive. This entry keeps only the CDR3 DNA: 42 bases, framed from base 1. The germline V end is reduced by 7 bases and the J end by 3 bases; junction bases left unmatched: 3.